This T cell receptor beta chain derives from a study of response to subunit inactivated influenza vaccine. The study's findings and limits: The authors suggested that every seasonal influenza vaccination recruits few new T cells.

TCRdb itself ran the RT-PCR reads through MiXCR, one entry per CDR3 protein. Counted here are around 200,000 distinct CDR3 sequences, around a tenth occurring once; the ten biggest clones make up around 9.9%. This clonotype occurred many times. Its specificity is not known. J gave up 1 base and V 6 bases, and 4 bases lay outside the gene matches. Germline-derived CDR1 and CDR2 are DFQATT and SNEGSKA (reference sequence). This CDR3 region has 14 residues. The chain employs TRBV20-1 and TRBJ2-1; 9 nucleotides agree with TRBD1. Sequences were derived from non-naive T cells sorted from PBMCs, sampled on the day of vaccination. The TCR was taken from a man aged 50 or older who received an inactivated influenza vaccine. CDR3 DNA: TGCAGTGCCGTGGACAGGGGATCCTACAATGAGCAGTTCTTC. It translates to CSAVDRGSYNEQFF.